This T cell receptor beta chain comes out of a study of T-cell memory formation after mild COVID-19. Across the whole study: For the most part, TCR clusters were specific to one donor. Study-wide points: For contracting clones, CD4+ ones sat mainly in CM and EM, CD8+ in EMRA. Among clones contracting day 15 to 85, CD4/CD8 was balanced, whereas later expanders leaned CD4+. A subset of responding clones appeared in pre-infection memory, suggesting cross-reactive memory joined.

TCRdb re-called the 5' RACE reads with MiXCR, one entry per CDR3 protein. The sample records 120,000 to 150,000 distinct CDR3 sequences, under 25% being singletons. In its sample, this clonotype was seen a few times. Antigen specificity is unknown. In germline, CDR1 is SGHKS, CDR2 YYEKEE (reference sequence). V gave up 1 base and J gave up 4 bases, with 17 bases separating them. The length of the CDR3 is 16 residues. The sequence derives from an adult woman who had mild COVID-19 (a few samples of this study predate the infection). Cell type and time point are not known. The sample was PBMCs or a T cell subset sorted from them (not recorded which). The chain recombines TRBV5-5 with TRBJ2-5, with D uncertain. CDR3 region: CASSLSAVGLGETQYF. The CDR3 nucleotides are TGTGCCAGCAGCTTGAGCGCAGTAGGGCTTGGAGAGACCCAGTACTTC.